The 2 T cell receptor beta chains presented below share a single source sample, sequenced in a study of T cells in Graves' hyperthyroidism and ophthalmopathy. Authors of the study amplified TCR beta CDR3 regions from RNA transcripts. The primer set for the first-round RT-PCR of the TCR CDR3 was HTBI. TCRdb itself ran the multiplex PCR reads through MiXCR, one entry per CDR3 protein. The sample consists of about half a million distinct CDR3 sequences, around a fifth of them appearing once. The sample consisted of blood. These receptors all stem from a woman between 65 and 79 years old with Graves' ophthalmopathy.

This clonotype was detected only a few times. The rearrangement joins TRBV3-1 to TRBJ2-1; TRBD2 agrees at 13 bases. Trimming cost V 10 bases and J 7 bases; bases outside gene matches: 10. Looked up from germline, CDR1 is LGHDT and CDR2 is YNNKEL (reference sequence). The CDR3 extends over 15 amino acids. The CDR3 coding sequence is TGTGCCACCTCCCGGGGACTAGCGGGAAGAAATGAGCAGTTCTTC. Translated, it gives CATSRGLAGRNEQFF.

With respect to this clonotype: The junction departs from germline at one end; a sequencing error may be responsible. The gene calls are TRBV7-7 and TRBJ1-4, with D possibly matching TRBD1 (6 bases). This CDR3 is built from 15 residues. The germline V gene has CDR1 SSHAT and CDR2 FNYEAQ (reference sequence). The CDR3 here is CASSLGQGTNEKLFF. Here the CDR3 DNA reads TGTGCTAGCAGCTTAGGGCAGGGGACTAATGAAAAACTGTTTTTT.